The clone carrying this TCR beta chain was detected a few times. Its antigen is undetermined. The sample is drawn from a study of cytomegalovirus exposure and HLA in healthy donors. Study overall: Membership in the Caucasian-associated ancestry cluster was found for about 84% of 398 genotyped donors.

The CDR3 extends over 12 amino acids. Germline values: CDR1 LNHDA, CDR2 SQIVND (reference sequence). The trim removed 3 bases at V and 10 bases at J, leaving 3 bases unmatched. In the PCR, 60 Vbeta and 13 Jbeta primers were used. TCRdb keeps only in-frame clones here, not all; method: immunoSEQ multiplex PCR. Among approximately 110,000 clones listed, 69% were seen once. Points from the study as a whole: Analysis performed later found more than 15,000 TCR beta sequences associated with HLA alleles at 0.05 false discovery rate. Accurate predictions that matched the HLA-A and HLA-B alleles of most subjects were reportedly made from TCR beta sequences.

This TCR was recovered from a woman aged 70-85 years in good health and CMV-seropositive. Material for sequencing was PBMCs. The chain recombines TRBV19 with TRBJ2-1; 7 nucleotides align to TRBD2. CDR3 protein: CASSILGGEQFF. CDR3 nucleotides: TGTGCCAGTAGTATTCTGGGAGGGGAGCAGTTCTTC.